What follows describes a single TCR beta chain. Samples each had at least 5 micrograms of total RNA extracted. This entry comes from a study of blood T cells in healthy people across ages. The junction had 5 bases not matched to a gene; V was cut back by 0 bases and J by 2 bases. Germline CDR1 LGHDT, CDR2 YNNKEL (reference sequence). CDR3 length: 16 residues. For the second PCR, which ran for roughly 7 to 11 cycles, a sample-barcoded 5' primer and a J-beta primer mix were used. TCRdb passed the 5' RACE reads through MiXCR, listing each CDR3 protein once. The sample holds some 1.5 million distinct CDR3 sequences, roughly 27% seen once.

This clonotype originated in a woman between 25 and 40 years old in good health. Sequencing input: blood. The chain uses TRBV3-1 and TRBJ2-7, with 9 bases aligning to TRBD2. In DNA, the CDR3 is TGTGCCAGCAGCCAAGATTTAGCGGGGGCGACCTACGAGCAGTACTTC. It translates to CASSQDLAGATYEQYF.